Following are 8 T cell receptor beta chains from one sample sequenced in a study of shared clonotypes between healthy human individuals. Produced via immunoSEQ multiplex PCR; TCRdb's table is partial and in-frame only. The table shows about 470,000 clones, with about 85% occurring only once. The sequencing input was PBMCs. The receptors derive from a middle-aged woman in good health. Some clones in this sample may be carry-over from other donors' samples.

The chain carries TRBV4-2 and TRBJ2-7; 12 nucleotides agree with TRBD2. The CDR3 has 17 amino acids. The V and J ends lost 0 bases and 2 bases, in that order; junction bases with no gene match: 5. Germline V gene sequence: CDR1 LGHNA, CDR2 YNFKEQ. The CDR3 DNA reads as TGTGCCAGCAGCCAAGAGGTAACTAGCGGGGGGCCCTACGAGCAGTACTTC. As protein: CASSQEVTSGGPYEQYF.

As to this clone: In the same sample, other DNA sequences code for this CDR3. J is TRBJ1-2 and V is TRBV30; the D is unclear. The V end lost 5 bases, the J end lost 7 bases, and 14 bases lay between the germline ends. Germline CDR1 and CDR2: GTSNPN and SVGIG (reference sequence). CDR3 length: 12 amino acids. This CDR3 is CAWVSGSGGYTF. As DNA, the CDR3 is TGTGCCTGGGTCAGCGGGTCCGGTGGCTACACCTTC.

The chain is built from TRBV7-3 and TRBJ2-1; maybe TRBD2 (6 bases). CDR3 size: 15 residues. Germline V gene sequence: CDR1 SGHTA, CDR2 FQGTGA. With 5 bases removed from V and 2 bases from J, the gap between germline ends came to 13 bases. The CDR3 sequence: CASSLQLATYNEQFF. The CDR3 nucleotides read TGTGCCAGCAGCCTTCAACTAGCCACCTACAATGAGCAGTTCTTC.

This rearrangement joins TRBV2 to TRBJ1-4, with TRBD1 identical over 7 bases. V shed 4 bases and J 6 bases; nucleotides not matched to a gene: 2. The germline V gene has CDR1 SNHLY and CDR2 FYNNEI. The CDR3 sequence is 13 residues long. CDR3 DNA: TGTGCCAGCAGTGGGGACAGAGATGAAAAACTGTTTTTT. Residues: CASSGDRDEKLFF.

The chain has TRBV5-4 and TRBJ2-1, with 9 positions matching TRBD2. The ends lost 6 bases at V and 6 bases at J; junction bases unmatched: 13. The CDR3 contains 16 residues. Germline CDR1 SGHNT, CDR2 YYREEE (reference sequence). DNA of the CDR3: TGTGCCAGCATTCCGGTGGCGGGAGGGCCGGTCAATGAGCAGTTCTTC. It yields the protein CASIPVAGGPVNEQFF.

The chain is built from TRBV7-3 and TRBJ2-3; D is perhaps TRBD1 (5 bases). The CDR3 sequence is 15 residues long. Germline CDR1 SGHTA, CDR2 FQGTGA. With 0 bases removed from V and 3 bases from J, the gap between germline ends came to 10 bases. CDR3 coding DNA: TGTGCCAGCAGCTTAACAGGGGCTTCTACAGATACGCAGTATTTT. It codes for CASSLTGASTDTQYF. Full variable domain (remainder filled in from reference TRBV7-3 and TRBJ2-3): GAGVSQTPSNKVTEKGKYVELRCDPISGHTALYWYRQSLGQGPEFLIYFQGTGAADDSGLPNDRFFAVRPEGSVSTLKIQRTERGDSAVYLCASSLTGASTDTQYFGPGTRLTVL.

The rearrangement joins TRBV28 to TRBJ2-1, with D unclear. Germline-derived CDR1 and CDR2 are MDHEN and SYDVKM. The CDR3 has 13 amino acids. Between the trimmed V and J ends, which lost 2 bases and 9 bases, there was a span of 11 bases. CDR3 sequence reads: CASSLKASPEQFF. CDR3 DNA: TGTGCCAGCAGTTTAAAAGCCAGTCCTGAGCAGTTCTTC.

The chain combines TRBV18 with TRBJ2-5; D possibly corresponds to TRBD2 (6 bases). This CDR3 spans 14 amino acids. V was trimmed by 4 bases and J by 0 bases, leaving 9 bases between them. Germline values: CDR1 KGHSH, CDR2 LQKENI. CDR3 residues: CASSRSGYQETQYF. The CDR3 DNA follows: TGTGCCAGCTCACGAAGCGGGTACCAAGAGACCCAGTACTTC.